This T cell receptor beta chain emerged from a study of neurological immune-mediated disorders (dated by TCRdb to the late 2010s). Some background on the complete study: Using UMI-based sequencing, the study compared peripheral blood TCR-beta repertoires from patients with HTLV-I-associated myelopathy (HAM/TSP), patients with multiple sclerosis, and healthy controls. Alongside PBMC samples, the set of about 97 TCR-beta libraries contained longitudinal samples, technical triplicates, and paired CD4+ and CD8+ T-cell subsets that had been sorted. The cohort was made up of 68 subjects, consisting of 14 HAM/TSP patients, 34 multiple sclerosis patients and about 20 healthy controls.

Results the study describes overall, beyond this receptor: TCR clonal expansion was greatest in HAM/TSP patients and smallest in MS patients, who ranked below even healthy controls. No identical CDR3 amino acid sequences were found to be shared among expanded clones across subjects, suggesting that TCR-beta repertoires were private in all groups.

The healthy controls were volunteers from blood banks in Maryland, USA. For the unsorted PBMC libraries, 2 million PBMCs were stored in RNAlater at -80 degrees C until RNA extraction and were used to generate the libraries. PBMCs were separated from peripheral blood using Ficoll-Hypaque density gradient centrifugation and then cryopreserved in liquid nitrogen. cDNA synthesis used template-switch 5'RACE with a primer carrying a 10-nucleotide random unique molecular identifier tagging each TCR transcript. Over 180 million TCR-beta sequences, covering 15-18 subjects, were produced in each sequencing run. Total RNA was extracted with the RNeasy kit. Using the KAPA Real-time Library Amplification kit, TCR-beta VDJ regions were amplified with primers for the TCR constant region and the 5'RACE anchor. A first PCR added sample indexes and Illumina adaptors, after which a second PCR increased the library yield. After Ampure bead purification, the roughly 650 bp TCR product was size-selected on a 2% E-gel SizeSelection system. Before pooling, library quality was checked on a Bioanalyzer, concentration was measured with Qubit, and libraries were quantified with the Kapa Library Quantification kit. An Illumina HiSeq 2500 sequenced the libraries paired-end 2 x 150 bp. To increase sequence diversity, roughly 24-32% phiX was spiked into each library pool. On the study's bioinformatics: The UMI-based MiGEC pipeline processed quality-filtered reads and removed over 75% of raw TCR sequences during error correction. VDJ genes were aligned to IMGT germline references, and each clonotype was defined by a unique CDR3 amino acid sequence together with V-J genes. VDJtools evaluated clonal expansion, Shannon diversity and CDR3 relatedness (CalcPairwiseDistances, ClusterSamples); CLCbio workbench built phylogenetic trees. Using coefficient-of-variation modelling across technical triplicates, the study counted a clone as expanded if it had at least 8 unique UMIs. The public reads were quality trimmed at Q25 with fastp and then assembled into clones with MiXCR by TCRdb, keeping productive beta chains. CDR3 protein sequences are deduplicated, and each keeps its most common genes and DNA. These V and J calls originate from TCRdb's pipeline instead of the authors' own analysis. A total of tens of thousands of distinct CDR3 sequences appear in this sample, about 10% of them only once. About 1.7% of the sample is taken by the ten largest.

This clonotype was seen ten or more times. Its antigen specificity is not known. Per-base qualities were not stored, and no clone one base away is much larger. V is pared back by 4 bases and J by 0 bases, with 9 bases lying between the germline termini. Measured from the cysteine to the phenylalanine, the CDR3 is 14 residues long. Just CDR3 DNA is preserved here, 42 bases in frame from base 1. From the germline V gene, CDR1 is MNHEY and CDR2 is SVGAGI. Sequences were obtained from PBMCs. The chain uses TRBV6-5 and TRBJ1-2; 5 matching bases give a weak D call of TRBD1. This TCR was recovered from a man aged 60-69 years in good health. The CDR3 region: CASSFQGANYGYTF. The DNA reads TGTGCCAGCAGTTTCCAGGGAGCTAACTATGGCTACACCTTC.